This entry features one TCR beta chain sequence. Antigen: not known. This specimen comes from a study of T cells in localized non-small cell lung cancer. Study-wide results and caveats: Adjacent uninvolved lung tissue had the highest T cell clonality, exceeding tumor. Out of the top 100 tumor clones, a median around 57 were seen in adjacent lung. Longer overall survival associated with higher blood T cell density; shorter survival with higher adjacent-lung clonality. Sequencing was limited to one tumor region, leaving the possibility of heterogeneity open.

The CDR3 is 14 residues long. Germline V gene lookup returns CDR1 SGHRS and CDR2 YFSETQ. The V gene lost 0 bases and the J gene lost 1 base, with 7 bases spanning the gap. Clones were sequenced by immunoSEQ multiplex PCR, and TCRdb holds only the in-frame ones, with some missing. The profile shows tens of thousands of clones, about 88% of them singletons. Sequencing was performed on PBMCs, taken before any cancer treatment. This chain links TRBV5-1 with TRBJ1-2, with D uncertain. The receptor's source is a female donor with stage II lung adenocarcinoma. CDR3 sequence reads: CASSLERSNYGYTF. The DNA of the CDR3 is TGCGCCAGCAGCTTGGAACGGAGTAACTATGGCTACACCTTC.